This entry lists 28 T cell receptor beta chains sequenced from one sample in a study of regulatory T cells in long-lasting Graves disease. In building TCR beta libraries, iRepertoire HTBI primers were used together with Arm-PCR of CDR3 regions. TCRdb independently ran MiXCR on the multiplex PCR reads; one entry per CDR3 protein. Of about 660,000 distinct CDR3 sequences in the sample, roughly 30% were seen once. This sample's time point: persistent/refractory GD, antithyroid drugs over 5 years with positive TRAb. The authors made the TCR library using RNA they extracted from PBMCs. The sample consisted of peripheral blood mononuclear cells (PBMCs), taken when the disease was refractory, from a patient treated with antithyroid drugs. All receptors derive from a female donor with Graves disease.

The table lists this clonotype with a few counts. An end of the junction differs from the germline gene, which may be a read error. The V call is TRBV29-1, the J call TRBJ2-7; no clear D. The germline V gene encodes CDR1 SQVTM and CDR2 ANQGSEA. The CDR3 contains 14 residues. CDR3 amino acids: CSASARLSSYKQYF. DNA for the CDR3: TGCAGCGCCTCGGCACGGTTGAGCTCCTACAAGCAGTACTTC.

The genes are TRBV19 and TRBJ1-2; D gene uncertain. V dropped 6 bases and J dropped 2 bases, with 16 bases sitting between them. CDR1 and CDR2 (germline): LNHDA, SQIVND (reference sequence). The CDR3 consists of 15 residues. The CDR3 sequence: CASRPLSSPNYGYTF. The CDR3 nucleotides are TGTGCCAGTAGGCCATTATCCAGTCCCAACTATGGCTACACCTTC.

This chain uses TRBV29-1 with TRBJ1-2, with 7 bases fitting TRBD1. The CDR3 length is 14 residues. CDR1 and CDR2 (germline): SQVTM, ANQGSEA. The junction had 6 bases not matched to a gene; V was cut back by 1 base and J by 4 bases. This CDR3 is CSVEARDSLYGYTF. Written as DNA, the CDR3 is TGCAGCGTTGAAGCCCGGGACAGCCTCTATGGCTACACCTTC. Looking up the rest from reference TRBV29-1 and TRBJ1-2 gives the full variable domain: SAVISQKPSRDICQRGTSLTIQCQVDSQVTMMFWYRQQPGQSLTLIATANQGSEATYESGFVIDKFPISRPNLTFSTLTVSNMSPEDSSIYLCSVEARDSLYGYTFGSGTRLTVV.

With respect to this clonotype: An end of the junction does not agree with germline; a read error may underlie this. The chain uses TRBV5-1 and TRBJ2-2; D is undetermined. The CDR3 sequence is 15 residues long. In germline, CDR1 is SGHRS, CDR2 YFSETQ. The CDR3 protein is CASSLYRSNTGELFF. CDR3 nucleotide sequence: TGTGCCAGCAGCTTGTATCGGTCGAACACCGGGGAGCTGTTTTTT.

The chain joins TRBV9 to TRBJ2-7, with TRBD2 matching over 13 bases. CDR1 is SGDLS and CDR2 is YYNGEE in the germline V gene. Trimming took 0 bases from V and 6 from J; bases not matched to a gene: 3. The CDR3 is 15 residues long. Here the CDR3 DNA reads TGTGCCAGCAGCGTAGGGACTAGCGGGAGCGTCGAGCAGTACTTC. It specifies CASSVGTSGSVEQYF.

J is TRBJ1-2 and V is TRBV6-1; D may be TRBD1 (5 bases). V dropped 6 bases and J dropped 0 bases, with 11 bases sitting between them. The V gene's germline CDR1 is MNHNS and CDR2 SASEGT. The CDR3 runs 14 residues. In DNA, the CDR3 is TGTGCCAGCAGAGCCGGGGCGACTAACTATGGCTACACCTTC. This translates into CASRAGATNYGYTF.

The chain has TRBV29-1 and TRBJ1-1; TRBD1 is a possible D gene (5 bases). The CDR3 runs 13 residues. CDR1 is SQVTM, CDR2 ANQGSEA, per germline. Between the trimmed V and J ends, which lost 5 bases and 4 bases, there was a span of 14 bases. The DNA for the CDR3 is TGCAGCGTTCGGAGGGACGAGATCACTGAAGCTTTCTTT. Protein product: CSVRRDEITEAFF.

The table lists this clonotype with a few counts. V is TRBV20-1 and J is TRBJ1-2; TRBD1 is a possible D gene (5 bases). Germline lookup yields CDR1 DFQATT and CDR2 SNEGSKA (reference sequence). The length of the CDR3 is 12 residues. The germline V and J ends were trimmed by 5 bases and 7 bases, with 14 bases remaining between them. CDR3 nucleotide sequence: TGCAGTGCTTACAGGAAGACTCCTGGCTACACCTTC. This codes for CSAYRKTPGYTF.

The chain has TRBV10-3 and TRBJ1-3; TRBD1 matches at 8 bases. The CDR3 consists of 16 residues. CDR1 is ENHRY and CDR2 is SYGVKD in the germline V gene. The J segment lost 1 base and the V segment lost 8 bases, leaving 10 bases of the junction unmatched. The CDR3 sequence: CAIGQITGGSGNTIYF. CDR3 coding DNA: TGTGCCATCGGACAGATTACAGGGGGATCTGGAAACACCATATATTTT.

This clonotype was detected ten times or more. The chain is built from TRBV7-2 and TRBJ1-2, with D perhaps matching TRBD1 (5 bases). Germline loops: CDR1 SGHTA, CDR2 FQGNSA. Trimming took 1 base from V and 6 from J, leaving 12 bases between them. CDR3 length: 14 amino acids. CDR3 bases: TGTGCCAGCAGCTTAGGCGCCAGGGTGGATGGCTACACCTTC. This encodes CASSLGARVDGYTF. Complete variable domain (other parts from reference TRBV7-2 and TRBJ1-2): GAGVSQSPSNKVTEKGKDVELRCDPISGHTALYWYRQSLGQGLEFLIYFQGNSAPDKSGLPSDRFSAERTGGSVSTLTIQRTQQEDSAVYLCASSLGARVDGYTFGSGTRLTVV.

This chain links TRBV11-3 with TRBJ2-2; tentatively, D is TRBD2 (6 bases). The germline CDR1 and CDR2 sequences are SGHNT and YENEEA. Deletions cut 7 bases from V and 1 base from J, with 10 bases between. CDR3 length equals 14 residues. CDR3: CASMSGQNTGELFF. As DNA, the CDR3 is TGTGCCAGCATGAGCGGGCAGAACACCGGGGAGCTGTTTTTT.

This clonotype was counted a few times. The V and J genes are TRBV7-6 and TRBJ1-1, with 9 bases matching TRBD1. From germline, CDR1 is SGHVS and CDR2 FNYEAQ. The CDR3 contains 15 residues. With V trimmed by 5 bases and J by 5 bases, 9 bases remained unmatched. CDR3 bases: TGTGCCAGCAGCCGAACCTGGACAGGGGTTACTGAAGCTTTCTTT. This encodes CASSRTWTGVTEAFF.

The table lists this clonotype with a few counts. The chain carries TRBV20-1 and TRBJ1-2, with D possibly matching TRBD1 (5 bases). Germline loops: CDR1 DFQATT, CDR2 SNEGSKA (reference sequence). CDR3 size: 14 residues. V gave up 4 bases and J gave up 5 bases, with 17 bases separating them. For the CDR3, the DNA is TGCAGTGCTATTAATGGGGACCTCCTTTATGGCTACACCTTC. This codes for CSAINGDLLYGYTF.

This clonotype turned up a few times. V usage is TRBV24-1 and J usage is TRBJ1-5, with TRBD1 identical over 9 bases. After removal of 3 bases from V and 4 bases from J, the junction contained 6 bases not matched to a gene. CDR1 is KGHDR and CDR2 is SFDVKD in the germline V gene. The CDR3 consists of 16 residues. CDR3 sequence: CATSDHRQGVNQPQHF. The CDR3 DNA follows: TGTGCCACCAGTGATCACCGACAGGGGGTTAATCAGCCCCAGCATTTT.

V gene TRBV19 combines with J gene TRBJ1-1; tentatively, D is TRBD1 (5 bases). The CDR3 consists of 14 residues. Germline V gene sequence: CDR1 LNHDA, CDR2 SQIVND (reference sequence). Trimming took off 7 bases at V and 0 bases at J, with 12 bases between the two ends. CDR3 bases: TGTGCCAGTATCACCCCAGGGTTGAACACTGAAGCTTTCTTT. Its translation is CASITPGLNTEAFF.

This sequence joins TRBV7-3 and TRBJ1-5; maybe TRBD1 (6 bases). CDR1 and CDR2 from the germline V gene are SGHTA and FQGTGA. V lost 5 bases and J 5 bases, leaving 16 bases between the germline ends. The CDR3 totals 15 residues. CDR3 amino acids: CASSRDRRGDQPQHF. CDR3 DNA sequence: TGTGCCAGCAGCCGAGACAGGCGGGGAGATCAGCCCCAGCATTTT.

V is TRBV6-1 and J is TRBJ2-1; 8 nucleotides align to TRBD2. J was trimmed by 9 bases and V by 5 bases; bases with no gene match: 6. The length of the CDR3 is 13 residues. Looked up from germline, CDR1 is MNHNS and CDR2 is SASEGT. Here the CDR3 DNA reads TGTGCCAGCAGTAGCCCGGGGGGGGTTGAGCAGTTCTTC. This codes for CASSSPGGVEQFF.

The rearrangement uses TRBV9 and TRBJ2-4; possible D gene TRBD1, 5 bases. The CDR3 consists of 14 residues. Deletions cut 3 bases from V and 1 base from J, with 8 bases between. Per germline, CDR1 SGDLS and CDR2 YYNGEE. CDR3 protein: CASSGKGAKNIQYF. CDR3 DNA: TGTGCCAGCAGCGGCAAGGGGGCCAAAAACATTCAGTACTTC.

This clonotype has more than one count but fewer than ten. V and J are TRBV10-3 and TRBJ1-4; D not certain. Looked up from germline, CDR1 is ENHRY and CDR2 is SYGVKD. V lost 6 bases and J 7 bases, leaving 15 bases between the germline ends. This CDR3 region has 14 residues. The CDR3 spells CAIRRDLRGEKLFF. As DNA, the CDR3 is TGTGCCATCAGACGGGATCTACGGGGTGAAAAACTGTTTTTT.

The chain recombines TRBV20-1 with TRBJ1-5, with D possibly TRBD1 on 6 matching bases. V dropped 6 bases and J dropped 5 bases, with 14 bases sitting between them. In germline, CDR1 is DFQATT, CDR2 SNEGSKA (reference sequence). CDR3 size: 13 residues. The CDR3 DNA reads TGCAGTGCCACTCAGGGGAGGGATCAGCCCCAGCATTTT. Residues: CSATQGRDQPQHF.

The table lists this clonotype with a few counts. Germline is not matched at one junction end, which may reflect a read error. The chain has TRBV6-1 and TRBJ2-4; D might be TRBD2 (5 bases). The length of the CDR3 is 10 residues. Germline loops: CDR1 MNHNS, CDR2 SASEGT. CDR3 coding DNA: TGTGCCAGCAGTGAAACTAGTTGGCGGTTC. Residues: CASSETSWRF.

This clonotype was detected many times. This rearrangement joins TRBV28 to TRBJ1-2; D gene ambiguous. The germline V gene encodes CDR1 MDHEN and CDR2 SYDVKM. The CDR3 covers 13 residues. Trimming took 4 bases from V and 7 from J, leaving 13 bases between them. The CDR3 DNA follows: TGTGCCAGCAGTTCAGGAACGAGGAGTGGCTACACCTTC. Protein sequence: CASSSGTRSGYTF.

There are many counts of this clonotype. This chain connects TRBV6-1 to TRBJ1-2; D is possibly TRBD1 (5 bases). This CDR3 is built from 17 residues. The germline gives CDR1 MNHNS, CDR2 SASEGT. Trimming shortened V by 8 bases and J by 0 bases, and 22 bases separated the two germline ends. CDR3 amino acids: CASGAGPQEQANYGYTF. DNA of the CDR3: TGTGCCAGCGGCGCGGGGCCTCAGGAACAAGCTAACTATGGCTACACCTTC.

This clonotype has a count of ten or more. It may be a read error: a sequence one base away is much more abundant. The genes are TRBV11-2 and TRBJ1-1, with 7 bases fitting TRBD1. J gave up 0 bases and V 6 bases, and 4 bases lay outside the gene matches. CDR3 length: 14 residues. Germline CDR1 is SGHAT and CDR2 is FQNNGV. Written as DNA, the CDR3 is TGTGCCAGCAGTTCGGGACAGATGAACACTGAAGCTTTCTTT. Protein sequence: CASSSGQMNTEAFF.

The gene calls are TRBV28 and TRBJ2-3; D not certain. CDR3 length equals 13 residues. Germline V gives CDR1 MDHEN, CDR2 SYDVKM. The V end was cut by 2 bases, the J end by 3 bases, with 6 bases between. Written as DNA, the CDR3 is TGTGCCAGCAGTTTAGAGACTACAGATACGCAGTATTTT. It is translated as CASSLETTDTQYF.

V gene TRBV6-5 combines with J gene TRBJ2-7; 9 positions match TRBD1. The junction had 10 bases not matched to a gene; V was cut back by 2 bases and J by 5 bases. There are 16 residues in the CDR3. Germline CDR1 and CDR2: MNHEY and SVGAGI. CDR3 nucleotide sequence: TGTGCCAGCAGTTACCCCCCGGGACAGGGTCGGAACGAGCAGTACTTC. Translation gives CASSYPPGQGRNEQYF.

The rearrangement links TRBV12-3 or TRBV12-4 to TRBJ2-5, with 8 nucleotides matching TRBD1. There are 15 residues in the CDR3. Trimming removed 7 bases from V and 0 bases from J; junction bases left unmatched: 7. The CDR3: CASNYGTGYQETQYF. For the CDR3, the DNA is TGTGCCAGCAATTACGGGACAGGCTACCAAGAGACCCAGTACTTC.

The rearrangement joins TRBV6-5 to TRBJ1-6, with TRBD1 matching 9 bases. Germline CDR1 reads MNHEY; CDR2 reads SVGAGI. With V trimmed by 3 bases and J by 9 bases, 6 bases remained unmatched. The CDR3 length is 15 residues. CDR3 DNA: TGTGCCAGCAGTTATGATTGGACAGGGGTTTCACCCCTCCACTTT. It specifies CASSYDWTGVSPLHF.